The 27 T cell receptor beta chains given below trace back to one sample, sequenced in a study of blood T cell repertoires in COVID-19. Method: immunoSEQ multiplex PCR; TCRdb's copy keeps in-frame clones and lacks some. The sample gives about 290,000 clones, around 90% of which show up once; 1.7% is in the top ten. The specimen sequenced was PBMCs or T cells enriched from blood (not recorded which). The source of these receptors is a woman aged 35 to 49 who had recovered from COVID-19.

V is TRBV29-1 and J is TRBJ1-4; perhaps TRBD1 as D (5 bases). V was clipped by 6 bases and J by 0 bases, with 11 bases between them. Germline V gene data show CDR1 as SQVTM and CDR2 as ANQGSEA. The CDR3 extends over 14 amino acids. The CDR3 protein is CSVRKGPTNEKLFF. Here the CDR3 DNA reads TGCAGCGTGCGCAAGGGGCCAACTAATGAAAAACTGTTTTTT.

The V call is TRBV2, the J call TRBJ1-2; the match to TRBD1 covers 8 bases. Unmatched junction bases numbered 8, after V lost 6 bases and J lost 8 bases. Germline-derived CDR1 and CDR2 are SNHLY and FYNNEI. This CDR3 region has 13 residues. CDR3 nucleotide sequence: TGTGCCAGCAGCCAGACAGGGGAGAACGGCTACACCTTC. This translates into CASSQTGENGYTF.

This sequence joins TRBV6-2 or TRBV6-3 and TRBJ2-5, with a possible D match to TRBD2 (6 bases). V shed 2 bases and J shed 3 bases, with 22 bases lying between them. The CDR3 sequence is 18 residues long. Germline values: CDR1 MNHEY, CDR2 SVGEGT. CDR3 sequence: CASSYVYLPAGKEETQYF. Here the CDR3 DNA reads TGTGCCAGCAGTTACGTGTATTTACCTGCGGGGAAAGAAGAGACCCAGTACTTC.

The sample holds a few counts of this clone. The genes are TRBV7-8 and TRBJ1-1, with 7 nucleotides matching TRBD1. V lost 5 bases to trimming and J lost 3 bases; unmatched junction nucleotides: 9. Germline V gives CDR1 SGHVS, CDR2 FQNEAQ. This CDR3 contains 15 residues. The CDR3 here is CASSKISGGYTEAFF. Here the CDR3 DNA reads TGTGCCAGCAGCAAAATTTCAGGGGGTTACACTGAAGCTTTCTTT.

The chain combines TRBV2 with TRBJ1-1; TRBD1 aligns across 10 bases. Looked up from germline, CDR1 is SNHLY and CDR2 is FYNNEI. This CDR3 region has 15 residues. J was trimmed by 0 bases and V by 8 bases; bases with no gene match: 6. Here the CDR3 DNA reads TGTGCCAGCGGACCCGGGACAGGGGTGAACACTGAAGCTTTCTTT. Residues: CASGPGTGVNTEAFF.

The CDR3 DNA sequence: TGCGCCAGCAGCCAAGCCCACGGACAGACGAACTATGGCTACACCTTC. This encodes CASSQAHGQTNYGYTF. The J gene is TRBJ1-2, the V gene TRBV4-1, with D possibly matching TRBD1 (6 bases). Trimming left V 1 base short and J 2 bases short, with 14 bases between. This CDR3 contains 16 residues. The germline V gene encodes CDR1 MGHRA and CDR2 YSYEKL.

The rearrangement links TRBV6-5 to TRBJ1-2; possibly TRBD1 for D (6 bases). This CDR3 comprises 15 residues. Germline V lookup: CDR1 MNHEY, CDR2 SVGAGI. The ends were cut back, 4 bases at V and 8 bases at J, with 20 bases in the middle. CDR3 in DNA: TGTGCCAGCAGTTCGTACGGGACAACTTATTCGGGCTACACCTTC. Translating gives CASSSYGTTYSGYTF.

The chain recombines TRBV5-6 with TRBJ1-4; perhaps TRBD1 as D (6 bases). The germline V gene has CDR1 SGHDT and CDR2 YYEEEE. V lost 3 bases and J 14 bases, leaving 14 bases between the germline ends. The CDR3 spans 12 residues. Here the CDR3 reads CASSWPDSPLFF. The CDR3 DNA reads as TGTGCCAGCAGCTGGCCGGACAGCCCCCTGTTTTTT.

The chain combines TRBV27 with TRBJ1-1; TRBD1 might be the D (5 bases). Deletions cut 6 bases from V and 9 bases from J, with 32 bases between. Germline values: CDR1 MNHEY, CDR2 SMNVEV (reference sequence). This CDR3 has 18 residues. CDR3 bases: TGTGCCAGCAGCTCCGGACCTTTCTGGGGCAGCGGGACCGATAAAGCTTTCTTT. It specifies CASSSGPFWGSGTDKAFF.

This chain uses TRBV2 with TRBJ1-3, with 7 nucleotides matching TRBD1. The junction had 3 bases not matched to a gene; V was cut back by 8 bases and J by 2 bases. This CDR3 is 13 amino acids long. Germline CDR1 reads SNHLY; CDR2 reads FYNNEI. CDR3 amino acids: CASERGPGNTIYF. The CDR3 DNA follows: TGTGCCAGCGAAAGGGGGCCTGGAAACACCATATATTTT. Complete variable domain (other parts from reference TRBV2 and TRBJ1-3): EPEVTQTPSHQVTQMGQEVILRCVPISNHLYFYWYRQILGQKVEFLVSFYNNEISEKSEIFDDQFSVERPDGSNFTLKIRSTKLEDSAMYFCASERGPGNTIYFGEGSWLTVV.

This rearrangement joins TRBV5-1 to TRBJ2-7, with D perhaps TRBD1 (5 bases). V lost 0 bases, J lost 6 bases, and 22 bases lay in between. This CDR3 has 17 residues. Looked up from germline, CDR1 is SGHRS and CDR2 is YFSETQ. The CDR3 reads CASSLESQAGYFGEQYF. Written as DNA, the CDR3 is TGCGCCAGCAGCTTGGAAAGTCAGGCAGGGTATTTTGGCGAGCAGTACTTC.

V usage is TRBV18 and J usage is TRBJ1-1; the match to TRBD1 covers 10 bases. CDR1 and CDR2 (germline): KGHSH, LQKENI. Unmatched junction bases numbered 7, after V lost 3 bases and J lost 6 bases. This CDR3 comprises 15 residues. CDR3 sequence: CASSPGTGERAEAFF. Here the CDR3 DNA reads TGTGCCAGCTCACCCGGGACAGGGGAGAGGGCTGAAGCTTTCTTT.

The V call is TRBV3-1 (or the pseudogene TRBV3-2), the J call TRBJ2-5, with a possible D match to TRBD1 (7 bases). Trimming removed 4 bases at V and 2 bases at J, with 17 bases between. Germline CDR1 is LGHDT and CDR2 is YNNKEL (reference sequence). This CDR3 region has 16 residues. This CDR3 reads CASSRWAGGGQETQYF. CDR3 DNA sequence: TGTGCCAGCAGCCGGTGGGCAGGGGGAGGACAAGAGACCCAGTACTTC.

The chain couples TRBV12-5 to TRBJ2-3; D remains ambiguous. CDR1 and CDR2 from the germline V gene are LGHNT and FRNRAP. The V end lost 0 bases, the J end lost 0 bases, and 4 bases lay between the germline ends. CDR3 length: 14 residues. CDR3 DNA sequence: TGTGCTAGTGGTTTGGTAACTAGCACAGATACGCAGTATTTT. It specifies CASGLVTSTDTQYF.

The gene calls are TRBV21-1 and TRBJ1-5; TRBD1 is the table's D call, not checked against the DNA. TRBV21-1 is a pseudogene locus. The CDR3 runs to 21 residues. The chain's CDR3 is CASSKRRDRCSGLARNQPQHF. CDR3 sequence (DNA): TGTGCCAGCAGCAAAAGGAGAGACAGGTGCTCCGGGCTTGCGAGGAATCAGCCCCAGCATTTT.

This rearrangement joins TRBV23-1 to TRBJ2-3; 9 bases align to TRBD2. TRBV23-1 is marked as an open reading frame, function uncertain. The CDR3 is made up of 17 amino acids. J was trimmed by 1 base and V by 3 bases; bases with no gene match: 8. CDR3: CASSQPPSGERTDTQYF. The CDR3 DNA sequence: TGCGCCAGCAGTCAGCCACCTAGCGGGGAGCGCACAGATACGCAGTATTTT.

The chain uses TRBV28 and TRBJ2-3, with TRBD2 as a possible D gene (5 bases). Germline CDR1 and CDR2: MDHEN and SYDVKM. The CDR3 contains 16 residues. V was shortened by 4 bases and J by 3 bases, with 17 bases between the two germline ends. The CDR3 reads CASSSLRSGLTDTQYF. Here the CDR3 DNA reads TGTGCCAGCAGTTCTCTTCGCAGCGGACTTACAGATACGCAGTATTTT.

The chain couples TRBV2 to TRBJ2-7; no definite D call. Trimming cost V 7 bases and J 0 bases, with 13 bases left between them. Germline V gene sequence: CDR1 SNHLY, CDR2 FYNNEI. The CDR3 runs 14 residues. The CDR3 protein is CASIRDGFSYEQYF. CDR3 in DNA: TGTGCCAGCATAAGAGACGGGTTCTCCTACGAGCAGTACTTC.

Here the CDR3 reads CASRRDGGPDGYTF. As DNA, the CDR3 is TGTGCCAGCCGACGAGACGGGGGGCCGGATGGCTACACCTTC. The chain carries TRBV3-1 (or the pseudogene TRBV3-2) and TRBJ1-2; TRBD1 might be the D (6 bases). The CDR3 is 14 amino acids. Per the germline V gene, CDR1 is LGHDT and CDR2 is YNNKEL (reference sequence). V shed 8 bases and J shed 6 bases, with 19 bases lying between them.

The chain joins TRBV11-2 to TRBJ2-2; D unresolved. Trimming left V 3 bases short and J 0 bases short, with 8 bases between. CDR3 length: 15 residues. Germline V gene sequence: CDR1 SGHAT, CDR2 FQNNGV. The CDR3 here is CASSLAFPNTGELFF. Written as DNA, the CDR3 is TGTGCCAGCAGCTTGGCCTTCCCGAACACCGGGGAGCTGTTTTTT.

The chain is built from TRBV5-3 and TRBJ1-2, with D unresolved. TRBV5-3 carries the ORF label, with uncertain function. With 5 bases removed from V and 7 bases from J, the gap between germline ends came to 9 bases. The CDR3 sequence is 11 residues long. CDR3 nucleotides: TGTGCCAGAAGTCCCCTCTCTGGCTACACCTTC. Translating gives CARSPLSGYTF.

This clone was counted once. The chain employs TRBV5-6 and TRBJ2-3; no definite D call. Trimming shortened V by 4 bases and J by 7 bases, and 13 bases separated the two germline ends. The CDR3 length is 13 residues. CDR1 and CDR2 from the germline V gene are SGHDT and YYEEEE. The CDR3 region is CASSPPSRNTQYF. The CDR3 nucleotides are TGTGCCAGCAGCCCACCCTCGAGGAATACGCAGTATTTT.

In this sample, this clone turned up once. V usage is TRBV2 and J usage is TRBJ2-7, with TRBD1 as a possible D gene (5 bases). CDR1 is SNHLY and CDR2 is FYNNEI in the germline V gene. There are 13 residues in the CDR3. V was clipped by 6 bases and J by 0 bases, with 9 bases between them. The DNA for the CDR3 is TGTGCCAGCAGAGGGGCCAGCTCCTACGAGCAGTACTTC. As protein: CASRGASSYEQYF.

The V and J genes are TRBV5-1 and TRBJ2-7; 9 bases are shared with TRBD1. V lost 4 bases, J lost 0 bases, and 5 bases stayed unmatched. The CDR3 has 15 residues. Germline loops: CDR1 SGHRS, CDR2 YFSETQ. CDR3 coding DNA: TGCGCCAGCAGCAACCGGGACAGGGCCTCCTACGAGCAGTACTTC. Amino acids: CASSNRDRASYEQYF.

J is TRBJ2-4 and V is TRBV21-1; the D call of TRBD2 is as the table states it, not checked on the DNA. TRBV21-1 is a listed pseudogene. This CDR3 comprises 14 residues. The CDR3 spells CASSKGESGGREGF. CDR3 nucleotides: TGTGCCAGCAGCAAGGGCGAAAGCGGTGGCAGGGAGGGCTTC.

The J gene is TRBJ2-7, the V gene TRBV5-6; no clear D. V was trimmed by 4 bases and J by 0 bases, leaving 8 bases between them. Germline V gives CDR1 SGHDT, CDR2 YYEEEE. The CDR3 sequence is 13 residues long. In nucleotides, the CDR3 is TGTGCCAGCAGCGTTAGTAGCTCCTACGAGCAGTACTTC. It codes for CASSVSSSYEQYF.

The V gene is TRBV6-1, the J gene TRBJ1-2, with 7 bases that match TRBD1. This CDR3 contains 15 residues. The junction had 5 bases not matched to a gene; V was cut back by 1 base and J by 3 bases. Germline V gene sequence: CDR1 MNHNS, CDR2 SASEGT. CDR3 sequence: CASSEGRDRDYGYTF. The DNA of the CDR3 is TGTGCCAGCAGTGAAGGGCGTGACAGGGACTATGGCTACACCTTC.